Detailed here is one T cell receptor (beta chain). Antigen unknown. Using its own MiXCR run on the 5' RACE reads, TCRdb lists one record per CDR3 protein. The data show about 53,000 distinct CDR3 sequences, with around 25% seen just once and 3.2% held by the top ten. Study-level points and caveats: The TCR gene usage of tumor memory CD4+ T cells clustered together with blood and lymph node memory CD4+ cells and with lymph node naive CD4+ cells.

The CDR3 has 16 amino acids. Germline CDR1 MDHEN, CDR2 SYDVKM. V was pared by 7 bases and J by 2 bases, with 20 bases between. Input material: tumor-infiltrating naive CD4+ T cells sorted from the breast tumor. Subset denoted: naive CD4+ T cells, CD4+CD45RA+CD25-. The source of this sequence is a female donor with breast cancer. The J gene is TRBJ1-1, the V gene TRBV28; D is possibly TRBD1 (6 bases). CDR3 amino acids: CASTSGGRSINTEAFF. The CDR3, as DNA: TGTGCCAGCACCTCCGGGGGGCGGTCTATAAACACTGAAGCTTTCTTT.